This entry lists 18 T cell receptor beta chains sequenced from one sample in a study of post-analysis software for immune sequencing data. Overall study results and limits: TRBV5-6, TRBV5-1 and TRBV20-1 belonged to a set of a handful of TRBV segments that were more frequent in patients than controls.

cDNA libraries of TCR beta carried unique molecular identifiers. TCRdb reprocessed the PCR reads with MiXCR, giving one entry per CDR3 protein. This table has about 770,000 distinct CDR3 sequences, around 42% appearing once. Their specific antigens are unknown. Sequenced input: blood. The receptors come from a girl between 10 and 17 years old with multiple sclerosis.

This clonotype was counted a few times. This chain joins TRBV9 and TRBJ2-7, with D possibly TRBD2 on 7 matching bases. The CDR3 is 20 residues long. Germline V lookup: CDR1 SGDLS, CDR2 YYNGEE. V lost 0 bases and J lost 0, with 25 bases in between. The CDR3 DNA sequence: TGTGCCAGCAGCGTAGCGGGAGGATCGGGGACACTGCTCCCCTCCTACGAGCAGTACTTC. Residues: CASSVAGGSGTLLPSYEQYF.

The chain recombines TRBV4-2 with TRBJ2-3, with D possibly TRBD1 on 6 matching bases. The CDR3 runs 21 residues. Germline CDR1 reads LGHNA; CDR2 reads YNFKEQ. Trimming cost V 0 bases and J 2 bases, with 27 bases left between them. CDR3 DNA: TGTGCCAGCAGCCAAGATTGGGGGTCCCTCAAGAGGGACACCTACACAGATACGCAGTATTTT. This codes for CASSQDWGSLKRDTYTDTQYF.

In regard to this clonotype: Germline is not matched at one junction end, which may reflect a read error. The chain employs TRBV7-2 and TRBJ2-1, with TRBD2 identical over 9 bases. CDR1 is SGHTA, CDR2 FQGNSA, per germline. The CDR3 length is 17 residues. The CDR3 nucleotides read TGTGCCAGCAGCCCAACTAGGCCCCGGACTAGCGACCATGAGCGGTTCTTC. Its translation: CASSPTRPRTSDHERFF.

This clonotype was detected once. The chain is built from TRBV15 and TRBJ1-1; no definite D call. Between the trimmed V and J ends, which lost 1 base and 1 base, there was a span of 10 bases. The CDR3 contains 15 residues. The V gene's germline CDR1 is LNHNV and CDR2 YYDKDF (reference sequence). CDR3 nucleotides: TGTGCCACCAGCAGAGTCCTTTCACCGAACACTGAAGCTTTCTTT. Encoded protein: CATSRVLSPNTEAFF.

CDR3: CASSSAAGGLGDEQFF. CDR3 sequence (DNA): TGTGCCAGCAGCTCCGCAGCGGGAGGGCTCGGAGATGAGCAGTTCTTC. The chain joins TRBV28 to TRBJ2-1; TRBD2 matches at 10 bases. This CDR3 is 16 amino acids long. After removal of 6 bases from V and 8 bases from J, the junction contained 13 bases not matched to a gene. Germline CDR1 and CDR2: MDHEN and SYDVKM.

The chain joins TRBV7-9 to TRBJ2-7, with 8 bases matching TRBD1. The CDR3 is made up of 16 amino acids. Trimming at V came to 5 bases and at J to 3 bases, leaving 12 bases not matched to a gene. Germline CDR1 and CDR2: SEHNR and FQNEAQ (reference sequence). DNA for the CDR3: TGTGCCAGCAGCCCCCCGGGAGCGACAGGGGACTACGAGCAGTACTTC. It yields the protein CASSPPGATGDYEQYF.

This clonotype was seen only a few times. The chain uses TRBV6-5 and TRBJ2-7; 9 nucleotides line up with TRBD2. This CDR3 region has 15 residues. CDR1 is MNHEY and CDR2 is SVGAGI in the germline V gene. V gave up 2 bases and J gave up 3 bases; unmatched junction bases: 5. The CDR3 DNA follows: TGTGCCAGCAGTTACATTGGTAGCGGGAGCTACGAGCAGTACTTC. Translated: CASSYIGSGSYEQYF.

The table lists this clonotype with a count of one. The V call is TRBV15, the J call TRBJ2-1; 7 nucleotides match TRBD2. J was trimmed by 0 bases and V by 2 bases; bases with no gene match: 7. The V gene's germline CDR1 is LNHNV and CDR2 YYDKDF (reference sequence). This CDR3 region has 17 residues. For the CDR3, the DNA is TGTGCCACCAGCAGACCCGTACTAGCGCCCTCCTACAATGAGCAGTTCTTC. Protein sequence: CATSRPVLAPSYNEQFF.

The chain carries TRBV12-3 or TRBV12-4 and TRBJ2-7, with D possibly matching TRBD2 (7 bases). This CDR3 has 15 amino acids. The V and J ends lost 6 bases and 5 bases respectively, with 20 bases between them. CDR3 nucleotide sequence: TGTGCCAGCAGCACTTGGTTGGGGGGGGCAAACGAGCAGTACTTC. Its translation: CASSTWLGGANEQYF.

This rearrangement joins TRBV29-1 to TRBJ2-3; D not resolved. Germline loops: CDR1 SQVTM, CDR2 ANQGSEA. Trimming shortened V by 6 bases and J by 6 bases, and 7 bases separated the two germline ends. This CDR3 contains 10 residues. The CDR3 bases are TGCAGCGTCCCCCTGGATACGCAGTATTTT. This encodes CSVPLDTQYF.

This clonotype occurred many times. This rearrangement joins TRBV7-2 to TRBJ2-3; D remains ambiguous. The ends were cut back, 1 base at V and 0 bases at J, with 2 bases in the middle. This CDR3 has 13 amino acids. Germline V gives CDR1 SGHTA, CDR2 FQGNSA. The CDR3 spells CASSLDSTDTQYF. Written as DNA, the CDR3 is TGTGCCAGCAGCTTAGATAGCACAGATACGCAGTATTTT.

The chain carries TRBV10-3 and TRBJ2-7; a possible D gene is TRBD2 (6 bases). Between the trimmed V and J ends, which lost 4 bases and 7 bases, there was a span of 8 bases. There are 11 residues in the CDR3. Germline V CDR1 and CDR2: ENHRY, SYGVKD. The CDR3 here is CAISVGGEQYF. CDR3 coding DNA: TGTGCCATCAGTGTGGGGGGTGAGCAGTACTTC.

At least ten counts were recorded for this clonotype. The J gene is TRBJ2-3, the V gene TRBV7-3, with 8 bases matching TRBD1. There are 14 residues in the CDR3. From germline, CDR1 is SGHTA and CDR2 FQGTGA. Trimming at V came to 5 bases and at J to 3 bases, leaving 4 bases not matched to a gene. CDR3 DNA sequence: TGTGCCAGCAGCCCAGGGGGCAGGACAGATACGCAGTATTTT. This codes for CASSPGGRTDTQYF.

This chain links TRBV6-2 or TRBV6-3 with TRBJ2-1, with D unclear. Germline V CDR1 and CDR2: MNHEY, SVGEGT. Trimming stripped 0 bases from V and 2 bases from J, with 11 bases between. The CDR3 is 16 residues long. The chain's CDR3 is CASSYSRVSTYNEQFF. CDR3 nucleotides: TGTGCCAGCAGTTACTCGAGAGTCAGTACCTACAATGAGCAGTTCTTC.

V usage is TRBV2 and J usage is TRBJ1-1, with D possibly matching TRBD1 (5 bases). Germline V lookup: CDR1 SNHLY, CDR2 FYNNEI. Trimming took off 0 bases at V and 6 bases at J, with 14 bases between the two ends. This CDR3 contains 15 residues. CDR3 residues: CASSEAKGRIAEAFF. The CDR3 nucleotides read TGTGCCAGCAGTGAAGCGAAGGGACGGATCGCTGAAGCTTTCTTT.

The chain links TRBV13 to TRBJ2-4; TRBD1 is a possible D gene (5 bases). The DNA end lines up better with TRBJ2-7; the J call may be wrong. The CDR3 sequence is 15 residues long. The V gene's germline CDR1 is PRHDT and CDR2 FYEKMQ (reference sequence). The CDR3: CASSSQQGNHYEQYF. In DNA form, the CDR3 reads TGTGCCAGCAGCTCGCAGCAGGGAAACCACTACGAGCAGTACTTC.

There are a few counts of this clonotype. The V and J genes are TRBV29-1 and TRBJ2-5, with 10 bases fitting TRBD1. V lost 2 bases to trimming and J lost 3 bases; unmatched junction nucleotides: 6. Germline V CDR1 and CDR2: SQVTM, ANQGSEA. The CDR3 consists of 15 residues. This CDR3 is CSVEMSGTGEETQYF. As DNA, the CDR3 is TGCAGCGTTGAAATGTCCGGGACAGGGGAAGAGACCCAGTACTTC. Together with reference TRBV29-1 and TRBJ2-5, the CDR3 gives the full variable domain: SAVISQKPSRDICQRGTSLTIQCQVDSQVTMMFWYRQQPGQSLTLIATANQGSEATYESGFVIDKFPISRPNLTFSTLTVSNMSPEDSSIYLCSVEMSGTGEETQYFGPGTRLLVL.

This clonotype was counted a few times. The V gene is TRBV29-1, the J gene TRBJ2-6, with D perhaps matching TRBD1 (6 bases). V was pared by 6 bases and J by 0 bases, with 18 bases between. In germline, CDR1 is SQVTM, CDR2 ANQGSEA. This CDR3 is built from 17 residues. The CDR3 sequence is CSVLPGQTVSGANVLTF. The DNA for the CDR3 is TGCAGCGTCTTACCGGGACAAACTGTCTCTGGGGCCAACGTCCTGACTTTC.